These T cell receptor beta chains were read from a single sample in a study of Graves' ophthalmopathy and Graves' hyperthyroidism. TCRdb re-analysed the multiplex PCR reads in MiXCR, keeping a single row per CDR3 protein. Of about 220,000 distinct CDR3 sequences listed, 20% to 25% are singletons. The source material was peripheral blood. Receptors originate from a woman in her fifties or sixties with Graves' ophthalmopathy. CDR3s include the opening cysteine and the closing phenylalanine or tryptophan. Each record gives: V gene, clone size, D gene, J gene, CDR3 DNA, CDR3 protein. The D gene is left open where the match is weak. Rows give clone size only sometimes, using once, few, many, or a class for an expanded clone.

TRBV2,many,TRBD2,TRBJ2-2,TGTGCCAGCACCCCCTTAGCGGGAGGAGGGACCGGGGAGCTGTTTTTT,CASTPLAGGGTGELFF
TRBV7-2,-,TRBD2,TRBJ2-7,TGTGCCAGCAGCCAGAGGACTAGCGAGAGATACGAGCAGTACTTC,CASSQRTSERYEQYF
TRBV5-1,many,TRBD1,TRBJ2-6,TGCGCCAGCAGCTTGGGGGCAACGGGACAGGGGAGCTCTGGGGCCAACGTCCTGACTTTC,CASSLGATGQGSSGANVLTF
TRBV12-3/TRBV12-4,many,TRBD1,TRBJ2-5,TGTGCCAGCAGTTTGGAGACAGGGTACCAAGAGACCCAGTACTTC,CASSLETGYQETQYF
TRBV30,-,TRBD1,TRBJ2-2,TGTGCCTGGAGCAGGGACAGCCTCACCGGGGAGCTGTTTTTT,CAWSRDSLTGELFF
TRBV7-8,many,-,TRBJ2-7,TGTGCCAGCAGGCGAAACAGGGCAGGCGAGCAGTACTTC,CASRRNRAGEQYF
TRBV11-2,-,-,TRBJ1-1,TGCGCCAGCAGCCAAGGGGGAAGTCGAAAAGCTTTCTTT,CASSQGGSRKAFF
TRBV4-2,few,-,TRBJ1-3,TGTGCCAGCAGCCAAGATCCCAGCTCTGGAAACACCATATATTTT,CASSQDPSSGNTIYF
TRBV11-1,many,-,TRBJ2-7,TGTGCCAGCAGCGCCCGGGTGCTCAGTCTCGAGCAGTACTTC,CASSARVLSLEQYF
TRBV12-3/TRBV12-4,-,-,TRBJ2-7,TGTGCCAGCAGTCCCCCCGGGTACTACGAGCAGTACTTC,CASSPPGYYEQYF